This TCR beta chain was recovered during a study of vaccination effects on CD4 cells after COVID-19. On this clone: Its antigen is still unknown.

Antigen-specific CD4+ T cells were expanded with viral peptide pools in the ViraFEST assay before sequencing. Culture lasted about 11 days before CD4+ T cell isolation. Convalescent patients had PCR-confirmed SARS-CoV-2 infection between March and December 2020. The negative control culture condition consisted of an HIV-1 Nef peptide pool. Both day 3 and day 7 saw half the medium replaced with IL-2 medium. Sequencing was performed with immunoSEQ multiplex PCR; in TCRdb, only in-frame clones are kept and a portion is missing. The data contain 55,000 or so clones, around 82% of them singletons. Whole-study findings and limits: New vaccine-induced clones dominated post-vaccine spike-reactive clones in convalescents. After vaccination, at late timepoints, clones induced by infection and by vaccine contracted markedly.

The CDR3 contains 12 residues. Per the germline V gene, CDR1 is KGHDR and CDR2 is SFDVKD. Trimming pared 4 bases from V and 3 bases from J, leaving 6 bases between. This TCR was recovered from a human donor who had a prior SARS-CoV-2 infection. The J gene is TRBJ2-7, the V gene TRBV24-1; D gene unclear. The material was CD4+ T cells from PBMCs cultured with HIV peptides, obtained before COVID-19 vaccination. Subset denoted: HIV-1 Nef peptide pool negative control/reference culture. This CDR3 reads CATSEADYEQYF. As DNA, the CDR3 is TGTGCCACCAGTGAGGCAGACTACGAGCAGTACTTC.